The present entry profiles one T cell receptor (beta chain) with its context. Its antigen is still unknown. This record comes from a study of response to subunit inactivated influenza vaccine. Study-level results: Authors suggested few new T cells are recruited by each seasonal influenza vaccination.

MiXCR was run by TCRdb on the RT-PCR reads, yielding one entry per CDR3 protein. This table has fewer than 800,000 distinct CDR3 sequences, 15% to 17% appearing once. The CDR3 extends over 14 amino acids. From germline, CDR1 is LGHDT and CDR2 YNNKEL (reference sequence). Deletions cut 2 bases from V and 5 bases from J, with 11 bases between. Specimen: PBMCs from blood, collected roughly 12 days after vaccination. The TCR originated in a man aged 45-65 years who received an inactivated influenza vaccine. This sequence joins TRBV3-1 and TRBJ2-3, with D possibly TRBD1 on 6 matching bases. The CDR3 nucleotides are TGTGCCAGCAGCCAACAAAGGGGGAAAGATACGCAGTATTTT. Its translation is CASSQQRGKDTQYF.